Listed below are T cell receptor beta chains from one sample, sequenced in a study of cytomegalovirus exposure and HLA in healthy donors. The protocol was immunoSEQ multiplex PCR, while the TCRdb copy is restricted to in-frame clones and leaves out a portion. The profile covers under 200,000 clones, with approximately 84% appearing a single time and roughly 2.6% taken by the ten largest. Sequenced: PBMCs. These receptors all stem from a woman in her forties or fifties in good health and CMV-seropositive. The CDR3 runs from the conserved cysteine through the conserved F or W. The order of the fields is V gene, clone size, D gene, J gene, CDR3 DNA, CDR3 protein. The D gene is left open where the match is weak. The listing skips clone size in some rows; elsewhere it reads once, few, many or a size class.

v_call: TRBV7-6; clone_size: -; d_call: TRBD1; j_call: TRBJ2-7; cdr3_nt: TGTGCCAGCAGCCGGGGACCCAGGACAGGATCCTACGAGCAGTACTTC; cdr3_aa: CASSRGPRTGSYEQYF
v_call: TRBV18; clone_size: -; d_call: -; j_call: TRBJ2-7; cdr3_nt: TGTGCCAGCTCACCACCCGGGACTTCCTACGAGCAGTACTTC; cdr3_aa: CASSPPGTSYEQYF
v_call: TRBV19; clone_size: -; d_call: TRBD1; j_call: TRBJ1-4; cdr3_nt: TGTGCCAGAGCTATTGACAGGGCAGGGAGGAATGAAAAACTGTTTTTT; cdr3_aa: CARAIDRAGRNEKLFF
v_call: TRBV6-6; clone_size: -; d_call: TRBD2; j_call: TRBJ2-2; cdr3_nt: TGTGCCACCCTAGCGGGGGCGAACACCGGGGAGCTGTTTTTT; cdr3_aa: CATLAGANTGELFF
v_call: TRBV4-1; clone_size: -; d_call: -; j_call: TRBJ1-6; cdr3_nt: TGCGCCAGCAGCCAAGAAGGGGATTTGAATTCACCCCTCCACTTT; cdr3_aa: CASSQEGDLNSPLHF
v_call: TRBV7-6; clone_size: -; d_call: -; j_call: TRBJ2-1; cdr3_nt: TGTGCCAGCAGCGAATATAGGACAGCTAATGAGCAGTTCTTC; cdr3_aa: CASSEYRTANEQFF
v_call: TRBV19; clone_size: -; d_call: TRBD2; j_call: TRBJ2-5; cdr3_nt: TGTGCCAGTAGTCCGCCTAGCGCGGGAGGGGAGACCCAGTACTTC; cdr3_aa: CASSPPSAGGETQYF
v_call: TRBV4-3; clone_size: -; d_call: TRBD2; j_call: TRBJ2-2; cdr3_nt: TGCGCCAGCAGCCACGGGGGGTCCACCGGGGAGCTGTTTTTT; cdr3_aa: CASSHGGSTGELFF
v_call: TRBV5-1; clone_size: few; d_call: -; j_call: TRBJ2-2; cdr3_nt: TGCGCCAGCAGCTTGGGGCAGATCACCGGGGAGCTGTTTTTT; cdr3_aa: CASSLGQITGELFF
v_call: TRBV6-6; clone_size: -; d_call: -; j_call: TRBJ1-1; cdr3_nt: TGTGCCAGCACCATTTACGCGGACACTGAAGCTTTCTTT; cdr3_aa: CASTIYADTEAFF
v_call: TRBV19; clone_size: -; d_call: TRBD1; j_call: TRBJ2-3; cdr3_nt: TGTGCCAGTAGTATCCACCACAGGGGGCCGAGCACAGATACGCAGTATTTT; cdr3_aa: CASSIHHRGPSTDTQYF
v_call: TRBV6-5; clone_size: -; d_call: -; j_call: TRBJ2-1; cdr3_nt: TGTGCCAGCACCGAGAAATACAATGAGCAGTTCTTC; cdr3_aa: CASTEKYNEQFF
v_call: TRBV4-1; clone_size: -; d_call: -; j_call: TRBJ1-1; cdr3_nt: TGCGCCAGCAGTCCAAGGGAGGACACTGAAGCTTTCTTT; cdr3_aa: CASSPREDTEAFF
v_call: TRBV9; clone_size: once; d_call: TRBD1; j_call: TRBJ1-2; cdr3_nt: TGTGCCAGCAGTCGGGACAGGGACGTCTATGGCTACACCTTC; cdr3_aa: CASSRDRDVYGYTF
v_call: TRBV11-2; clone_size: -; d_call: -; j_call: TRBJ2-2; cdr3_nt: TGTGCCAGCAGCTTAGGAGGACTGGCGAACACCGGGGAGCTGTTTTTT; cdr3_aa: CASSLGGLANTGELFF
v_call: TRBV27; clone_size: -; d_call: -; j_call: TRBJ2-1; cdr3_nt: TGTGCCAGCATGCCAGGGGCTTTAGGGTACAATGAGCAGTTCTTC; cdr3_aa: CASMPGALGYNEQFF
v_call: TRBV5-1; clone_size: -; d_call: TRBD2; j_call: TRBJ2-1; cdr3_nt: TGCGCCAGCAGCCCGGGGACTAGCGGGAACAATGAGCAGTTCTTC; cdr3_aa: CASSPGTSGNNEQFF
v_call: TRBV4-1; clone_size: -; d_call: -; j_call: TRBJ1-2; cdr3_nt: TGCGCCAGCAGCCACGACCGGGACTCCCTCCATGGCTACACCTTC; cdr3_aa: CASSHDRDSLHGYTF
v_call: TRBV6-5; clone_size: -; d_call: -; j_call: TRBJ2-7; cdr3_nt: TGTGCCAGCAGTCTTAAATCAGGGTCCCACGAGCAGTACTTC; cdr3_aa: CASSLKSGSHEQYF
v_call: TRBV18; clone_size: -; d_call: -; j_call: TRBJ1-1; cdr3_nt: TGTGCCAGCTCACCGATACAGGGATCGGAGAACACTGAAGCTTTCTTT; cdr3_aa: CASSPIQGSENTEAFF
v_call: TRBV7-9; clone_size: -; d_call: -; j_call: TRBJ1-1; cdr3_nt: TGTGCCAGCAGCCCCCCCCAGGGGCGTAGGGACACTGAAGCTTTCTTT; cdr3_aa: CASSPPQGRRDTEAFF
v_call: TRBV30; clone_size: -; d_call: TRBD2; j_call: TRBJ2-2; cdr3_nt: TGTGCCCGAGGGACTAGCGGGGTTGGCGGGGAGCTGTTTTTT; cdr3_aa: CARGTSGVGGELFF
v_call: TRBV6-5; clone_size: -; d_call: TRBD1; j_call: TRBJ1-2; cdr3_nt: TGTGCCAGCAGTCGATCAGACAGGGACTATGGCTACACCTTC; cdr3_aa: CASSRSDRDYGYTF
v_call: TRBV10-1; clone_size: -; d_call: -; j_call: TRBJ2-3; cdr3_nt: TGCGCCAGCAGTGGAGGGTTACAGTCCACAGATACGCAGTATTTT; cdr3_aa: CASSGGLQSTDTQYF
v_call: TRBV6-5; clone_size: -; d_call: -; j_call: TRBJ1-4; cdr3_nt: TGTGCCAGCAATACAGGGCGGGCTAATGAAAAACTGTTTTTT; cdr3_aa: CASNTGRANEKLFF
v_call: TRBV6-5; clone_size: few; d_call: -; j_call: TRBJ1-2; cdr3_nt: TGTGCCAGCAGTTACTCCCGGGGGGACTATGGCTACACCTTC; cdr3_aa: CASSYSRGDYGYTF
v_call: TRBV18; clone_size: few; d_call: -; j_call: TRBJ2-7; cdr3_nt: TGTGCCAGCTCACCACCTAACAGTCCCTACGAGCAGTACTTC; cdr3_aa: CASSPPNSPYEQYF
v_call: TRBV6-5; clone_size: -; d_call: -; j_call: TRBJ2-7; cdr3_nt: TGTGCCAGCAGTTACTCGAGGGGGGGGGAGCGGGGCGAGCAGTACTTC; cdr3_aa: CASSYSRGGERGEQYF
v_call: TRBV11-2; clone_size: -; d_call: -; j_call: TRBJ1-2; cdr3_nt: TGTGCCAGCAGCACCCTAAGCTATGGCTACACCTTC; cdr3_aa: CASSTLSYGYTF
v_call: TRBV5-1; clone_size: -; d_call: -; j_call: TRBJ2-3; cdr3_nt: TGCGCCAGCAGCTTACTGGCGGACACAGATACGCAGTATTTT; cdr3_aa: CASSLLADTDTQYF
v_call: TRBV15; clone_size: once; d_call: -; j_call: TRBJ2-7; cdr3_nt: TGTGCCACCAGCTTGGACAGCTCCCGACCGTACTTC; cdr3_aa: CATSLDSSRPYF
v_call: TRBV7-9; clone_size: -; d_call: TRBD1; j_call: TRBJ1-1; cdr3_nt: TGTGCCAGCAGCTTGGGACAGGGGGCGAACACTGAAGCTTTCTTT; cdr3_aa: CASSLGQGANTEAFF
v_call: TRBV15; clone_size: -; d_call: -; j_call: TRBJ1-6; cdr3_nt: TGTGCCACCAGCAGAGATCGGGGGGGCGAGGGTAATTCACCCCTCCACTTT; cdr3_aa: CATSRDRGGEGNSPLHF
v_call: TRBV30; clone_size: -; d_call: -; j_call: TRBJ2-1; cdr3_nt: TGTGCCTGGAGTGTACCCCCCAGCGGCTATGAGCAGTTCTTC; cdr3_aa: CAWSVPPSGYEQFF
v_call: TRBV27; clone_size: -; d_call: TRBD2; j_call: TRBJ2-3; cdr3_nt: TGTGCCAGCTCCCTGAGACTAGCGGCTCGGGATACGCAGTATTTT; cdr3_aa: CASSLRLAARDTQYF
v_call: TRBV5-4; clone_size: -; d_call: -; j_call: TRBJ2-6; cdr3_nt: TGTGCCAGCAGCCCTCAGGGAGGTGCCTACTCTGGGGCCAACGTCCTGACTTTC; cdr3_aa: CASSPQGGAYSGANVLTF